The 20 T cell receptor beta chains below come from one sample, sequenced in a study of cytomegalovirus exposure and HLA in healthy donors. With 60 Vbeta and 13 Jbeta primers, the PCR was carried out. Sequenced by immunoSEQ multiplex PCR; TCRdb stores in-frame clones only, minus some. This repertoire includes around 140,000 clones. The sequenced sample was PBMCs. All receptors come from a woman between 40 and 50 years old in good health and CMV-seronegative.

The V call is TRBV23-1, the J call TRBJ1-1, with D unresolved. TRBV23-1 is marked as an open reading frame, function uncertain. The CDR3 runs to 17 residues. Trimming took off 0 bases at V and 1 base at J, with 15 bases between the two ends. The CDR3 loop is CASSQSPLTSGNTEAFF. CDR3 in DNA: TGCGCCAGCAGTCAATCCCCATTAACGTCAGGGAACACTGAAGCTTTCTTT.

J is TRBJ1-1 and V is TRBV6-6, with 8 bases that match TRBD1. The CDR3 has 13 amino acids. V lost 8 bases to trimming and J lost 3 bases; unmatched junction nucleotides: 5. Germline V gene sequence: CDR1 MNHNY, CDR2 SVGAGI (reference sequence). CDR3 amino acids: CASRQGRHTEAFF. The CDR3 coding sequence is TGTGCCAGCCGACAGGGGCGACACACTGAAGCTTTCTTT.

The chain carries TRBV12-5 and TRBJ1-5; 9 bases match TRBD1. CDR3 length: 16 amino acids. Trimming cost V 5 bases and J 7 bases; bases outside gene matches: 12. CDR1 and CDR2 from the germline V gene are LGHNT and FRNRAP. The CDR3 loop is CASGQGTGRGRQPQHF. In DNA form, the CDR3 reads TGTGCTAGTGGTCAAGGGACAGGGAGAGGTCGGCAGCCCCAGCATTTT.

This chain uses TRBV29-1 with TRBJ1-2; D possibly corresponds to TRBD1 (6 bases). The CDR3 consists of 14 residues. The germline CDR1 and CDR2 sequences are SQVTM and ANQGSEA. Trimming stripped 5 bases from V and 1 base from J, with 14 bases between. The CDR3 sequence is CSVLQGHFNYGYTF. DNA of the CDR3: TGCAGCGTTCTACAGGGCCACTTTAACTATGGCTACACCTTC.

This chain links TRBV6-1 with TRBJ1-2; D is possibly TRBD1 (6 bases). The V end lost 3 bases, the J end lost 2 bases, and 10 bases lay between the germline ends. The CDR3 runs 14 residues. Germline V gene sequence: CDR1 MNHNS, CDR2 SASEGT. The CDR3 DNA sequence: TGTGCCAGCAGTGACCCAGGGGCCAACTATGGCTACACCTTC. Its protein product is CASSDPGANYGYTF.

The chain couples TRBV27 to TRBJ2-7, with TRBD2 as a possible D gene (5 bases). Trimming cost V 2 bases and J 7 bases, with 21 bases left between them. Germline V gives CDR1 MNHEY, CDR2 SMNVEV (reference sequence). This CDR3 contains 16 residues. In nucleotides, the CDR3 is TGTGCCAGCAGTTTAATCAAAAGTCCGCCGGGATGGGAGCAGTACTTC. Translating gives CASSLIKSPPGWEQYF.

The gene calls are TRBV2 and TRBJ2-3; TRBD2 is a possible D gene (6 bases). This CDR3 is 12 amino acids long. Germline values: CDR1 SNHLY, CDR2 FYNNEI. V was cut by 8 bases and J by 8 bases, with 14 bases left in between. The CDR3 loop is CASHYGGGTQYF. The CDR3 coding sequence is TGTGCCAGCCACTATGGGGGAGGTACGCAGTATTTT.

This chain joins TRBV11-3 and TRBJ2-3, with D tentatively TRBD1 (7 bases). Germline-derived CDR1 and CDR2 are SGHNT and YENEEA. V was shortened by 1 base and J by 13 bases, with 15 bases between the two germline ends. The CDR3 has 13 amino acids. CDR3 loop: CASSLVSTGRKYF. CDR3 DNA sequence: TGTGCCAGCAGCTTAGTCTCGACAGGGAGGAAGTATTTT.

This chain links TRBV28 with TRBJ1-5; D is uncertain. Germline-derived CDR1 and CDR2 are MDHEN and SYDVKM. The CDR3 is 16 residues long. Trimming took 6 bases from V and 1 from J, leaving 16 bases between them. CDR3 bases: TGTGCCAGCAGCTCCCTCCCACTAGGGAGCAATCAGCCCCAGCATTTT. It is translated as CASSSLPLGSNQPQHF.

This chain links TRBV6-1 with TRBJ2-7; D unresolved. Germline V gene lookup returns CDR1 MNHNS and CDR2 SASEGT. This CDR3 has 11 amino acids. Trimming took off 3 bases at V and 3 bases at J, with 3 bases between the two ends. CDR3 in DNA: TGTGCCAGCAGTGACAACTACGAGCAGTACGTC. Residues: CASSDNYEQYV.

The CDR3 loop is CASSGGTPPGNTIYF. CDR3 DNA sequence: TGTGCCAGCAGTGGGGGGACACCTCCTGGAAACACCATATATTTT. J is TRBJ1-3 and V is TRBV6-1, with D maybe TRBD1 (6 bases). Looked up from germline, CDR1 is MNHNS and CDR2 is SASEGT. The CDR3 length is 15 residues. Deletions cut 4 bases from V and 2 bases from J, with 12 bases between.

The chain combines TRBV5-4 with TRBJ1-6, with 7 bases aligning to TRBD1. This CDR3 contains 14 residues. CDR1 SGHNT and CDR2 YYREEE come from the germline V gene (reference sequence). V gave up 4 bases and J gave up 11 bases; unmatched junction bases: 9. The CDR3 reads CASSAEGARPPLHF. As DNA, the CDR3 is TGTGCCAGCAGCGCTGAGGGGGCCCGCCCACCCCTCCACTTT.

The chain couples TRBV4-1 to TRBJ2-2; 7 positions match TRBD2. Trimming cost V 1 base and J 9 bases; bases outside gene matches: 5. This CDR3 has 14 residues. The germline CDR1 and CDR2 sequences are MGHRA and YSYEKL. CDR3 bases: TGCGCCAGCAGCCAAGGCCTAGCGGAGTGGGAGCTGTTTTTT. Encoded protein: CASSQGLAEWELFF.

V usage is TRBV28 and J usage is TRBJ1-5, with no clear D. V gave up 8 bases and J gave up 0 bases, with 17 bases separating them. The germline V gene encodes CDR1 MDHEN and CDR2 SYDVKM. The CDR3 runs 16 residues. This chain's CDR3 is CASFHLTLASNQPQHF. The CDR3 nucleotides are TGTGCCAGCTTCCATTTGACCTTAGCTAGCAATCAGCCCCAGCATTTT.

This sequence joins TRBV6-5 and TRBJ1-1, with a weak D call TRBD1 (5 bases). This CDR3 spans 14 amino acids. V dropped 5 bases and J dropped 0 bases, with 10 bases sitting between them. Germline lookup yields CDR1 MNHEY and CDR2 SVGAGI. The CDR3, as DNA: TGTGCCAGCAGTCGGAAGGGGATGAACACTGAAGCTTTCTTT. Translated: CASSRKGMNTEAFF.

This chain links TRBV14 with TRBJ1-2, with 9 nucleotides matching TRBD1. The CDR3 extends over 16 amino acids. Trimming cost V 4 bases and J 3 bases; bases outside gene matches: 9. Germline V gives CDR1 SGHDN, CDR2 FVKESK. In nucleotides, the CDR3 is TGTGCCAGCAGCCGCATACAGGGGGCGATGGACTATGGCTACACCTTC. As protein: CASSRIQGAMDYGYTF.

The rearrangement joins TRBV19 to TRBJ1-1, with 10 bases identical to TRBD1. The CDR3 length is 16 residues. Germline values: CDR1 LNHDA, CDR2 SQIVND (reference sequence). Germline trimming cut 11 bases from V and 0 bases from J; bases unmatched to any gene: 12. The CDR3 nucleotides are TGTGCCGCCAGGGACAGGGGCGCTGGCATGAACACTGAAGCTTTCTTT. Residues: CAARDRGAGMNTEAFF. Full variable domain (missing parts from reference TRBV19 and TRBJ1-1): DGGITQSPKYLFRKEGQNVTLSCEQNLNHDAMYWYRQDPGQGLRLIYYSQIVNDFQKGDIAEGYSVSREKKESFPLTVTSAQKNPTAFYLCAARDRGAGMNTEAFFGQGTRLTVV.

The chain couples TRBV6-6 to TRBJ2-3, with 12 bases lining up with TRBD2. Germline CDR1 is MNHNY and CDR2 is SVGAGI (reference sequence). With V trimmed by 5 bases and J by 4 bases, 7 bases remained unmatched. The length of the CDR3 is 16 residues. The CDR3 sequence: CASSASGGGPADTQYF. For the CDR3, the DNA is TGTGCCAGCAGTGCTAGCGGGGGGGGGCCGGCAGATACGCAGTATTTT.

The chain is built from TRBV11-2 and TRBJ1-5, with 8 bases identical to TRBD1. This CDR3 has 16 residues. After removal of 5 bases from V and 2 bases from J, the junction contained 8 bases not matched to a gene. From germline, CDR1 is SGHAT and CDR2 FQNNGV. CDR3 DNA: TGTGCCAGCAGCCTACTGACAGGGGAGGGCAATCAGCCCCAGCATTTT. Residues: CASSLLTGEGNQPQHF.

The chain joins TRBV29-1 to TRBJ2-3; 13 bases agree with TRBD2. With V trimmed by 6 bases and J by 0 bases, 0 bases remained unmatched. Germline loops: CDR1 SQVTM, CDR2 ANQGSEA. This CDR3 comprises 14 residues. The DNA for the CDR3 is TGCAGCGTGGGACTAGCGGGAAGCACAGATACGCAGTATTTT. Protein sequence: CSVGLAGSTDTQYF.